Listed below are T cell receptor beta chains from one sample, sequenced in a study of cytotoxic CD8 clonotypes in ibrutinib-treated CLL. Produced via immunoSEQ multiplex PCR; TCRdb's table is partial and in-frame only. This sample carries approximately 320,000 clones, roughly two thirds of them seen once, and the ten largest clones take just under 6.5%. The input for sequencing was PBMCs, taken after 36 months of ibrutinib treatment. These receptors were obtained from a human donor with chronic lymphocytic leukemia. The CDR3 runs from the conserved cysteine through the conserved F or W. A D gene is named only where the DNA matches it firmly. Clone size, where shown, is once, few, many, or a class for clones that have expanded.

D gene	clone size	J gene	CDR3 length	V gene	CDR3 DNA	CDR3 protein
NA	NA	TRBJ1-5	10	TRBV13	TGTGCCAGCAACCCTAGACCTCAGCATTTT	CASNPRPQHF
NA	NA	TRBJ1-2	17	TRBV4-3	TGCGCCAGCAGCCAAGACCAGCTGGGAGGGGATGGGTATGGCTACACCTTC	CASSQDQLGGDGYGYTF
NA	NA	TRBJ2-7	14	TRBV5-4	TGTGCCAGCAGCACAGGCCCGGGAGCCTACGAGCAGTACTTC	CASSTGPGAYEQYF
TRBD1	NA	TRBJ2-3	12	TRBV29-1	TGCAGCTGGACAGGGAGCACAGATACGCAGTATTTT	CSWTGSTDTQYF
TRBD2	NA	TRBJ2-7	14	TRBV2	TGTGCCACCATCAGTTGGCGGGGGTCCTACGAGCAGTACTTC	CATISWRGSYEQYF
TRBD2	NA	TRBJ2-3	17	TRBV4-1	TGCGCCAGCAGCCAAGAAACTAGCGGGAGACAGACAGATACGCAGTATTTT	CASSQETSGRQTDTQYF
TRBD1	NA	TRBJ2-7	13	TRBV19	TGTGCCAGTAGTATCGACAGGGCCCACGAGCAGTACTTC	CASSIDRAHEQYF
NA	NA	TRBJ2-3	16	TRBV18	TGTGCCAGCTCGCCTCCTTTTAACCGAATTACAGATACGCAGTATTTT	CASSPPFNRITDTQYF
NA	NA	TRBJ1-2	14	TRBV6-1	TGTGCCAGCATTAGAGGGAAAACCTTTTATGGCTACACCTTC	CASIRGKTFYGYTF
NA	few	TRBJ2-6	13	TRBV6-5	TGTGCCAGCAGTAGCTCTGGGGCCAACGTCCTGACTTTC	CASSSSGANVLTF
NA	few	TRBJ1-5	14	TRBV7-6	TGTGCCAGCAGCCGCGGGGTCGGGAGTCAGCCCCAGCATTTT	CASSRGVGSQPQHF
NA	NA	TRBJ1-2	13	TRBV29-1	TGCAGCGTTGTTGAAAAACTATCGGGGGGCTACACCTTC	CSVVEKLSGGYTF
NA	few	TRBJ1-1	12	TRBV5-1	TGCGCCAGCAGGGTGAGGGGGTCTGAAGCTTTCTTT	CASRVRGSEAFF
NA	NA	TRBJ2-7	15	TRBV27	TGTGCCAGCAGTGCCCCATCCCTTGCGGTCCACGAGCAGTACTTC	CASSAPSLAVHEQYF
TRBD2	NA	TRBJ2-1	16	TRBV6-5	TGTGCCAGCAGTTACCGTACTATTCGGGGGGACAATGAGCAGTTCTTC	CASSYRTIRGDNEQFF
TRBD1	NA	TRBJ2-1	15	TRBV6-4	TGTGCCAGCAGTGCCGGGACAGGGTGGGACAATGAGCAGTTCTTC	CASSAGTGWDNEQFF
NA	NA	TRBJ2-1	14	TRBV29-1	TGCAGCGTTGAAGGGGGCCTTTACCACAATGAGCAGTTCTTC	CSVEGGLYHNEQFF
TRBD1	NA	TRBJ1-2	18	TRBV19	TGTGCCAGTAGTATGCACAGGGGGGCAAAACTAGCTAACTATGGCTACACCTTC	CASSMHRGAKLANYGYTF
TRBD2	NA	TRBJ2-7	14	TRBV6-5	TGTGCCAGCAGTTGGGCGGGGGGGAACTACGAGCAGTACTTC	CASSWAGGNYEQYF
TRBD2	NA	TRBJ2-5	14	TRBV5-5	TGTGCCAGCACCGGAGGACTAGCGTTTGAGACCCAGTACTTC	CASTGGLAFETQYF
NA	once	TRBJ2-5	17	TRBV29-1	TGCAGCGTTGAAGAGTCCCGTTCATGGGGGGGCGATGAGACCCAGTACTTC	CSVEESRSWGGDETQYF
NA	NA	TRBJ1-2	13	TRBV6-1	TGTGCCACCTGGCAGGGGAGTAACTATGGCTACACCTTC	CATWQGSNYGYTF
NA	NA	TRBJ1-5	12	TRBV4-1	TGCGCCAGCAGCCAAAGCAATCAGCCCCAGCATTTT	CASSQSNQPQHF
TRBD1	once	TRBJ2-1	17	TRBV9	TGTGCCAGCAGCGACGGACAGGGTAACCCCTCCTACAATGAGCAGTTCTTC	CASSDGQGNPSYNEQFF
NA	NA	TRBJ1-6	14	TRBV19	TGTGCCAGTAGTCAAAACCTGGGGAATTCACCCCTCCACTTT	CASSQNLGNSPLHF
NA	NA	TRBJ2-3	14	TRBV9	TGTGCCAGCAGCGTAGACCGAAGCACAGATACGCAGTATTTT	CASSVDRSTDTQYF
NA	NA	TRBJ2-7	12	TRBV11-2	TGTGCCAGCAGGTTTAAAGCTCCGGAGCAGTACTTC	CASRFKAPEQYF
NA	once	TRBJ1-1	15	TRBV4-1	TGCGCCAGCAGCCCCGATCTGGGGGGTGTCACTGAAGCTTTCTTT	CASSPDLGGVTEAFF
TRBD1	NA	TRBJ1-2	16	TRBV2	TGTGCCAGCAGTGCCAGGGGGGGGTATGCTAACTATGGCTACACCTTC	CASSARGGYANYGYTF
TRBD2	NA	TRBJ2-3	14	TRBV29-1	TGCAGCGTTGAAGTGCGGGAGCGATCAGATACGCAGTATTTT	CSVEVRERSDTQYF
NA	NA	TRBJ1-4	15	TRBV28	TGTGCCAGCAGGGGTTGGGGGGAAACTAATGAAAAACTGTTTTTT	CASRGWGETNEKLFF
NA	NA	TRBJ2-7	15	TRBV28	TGTGCCAGCAGTTCAAAGGGATACATCTTGGTCGAGCAGTACTTC	CASSSKGYILVEQYF
NA	once	TRBJ2-1	14	TRBV5-1	TGCGCCAGCAGCTTTTCGACAGGAGGCAATGAGCAGTTCTTC	CASSFSTGGNEQFF
NA	NA	TRBJ2-1	15	TRBV15	TGTGCCACCAGCAGAGTAGGGGCGATAGGCGTTAAGCAGTTCTTC	CATSRVGAIGVKQFF
NA	NA	TRBJ1-4	12	TRBV28	TGTGCCAGCAGTTTATTGGGCAGGGTCCCGTTTTTT	CASSLLGRVPFF
NA	NA	TRBJ2-5	11	TRBV7-7	TGTGCCAGCAGTCCAGGAGAGACCCAGTACTTC	CASSPGETQYF
TRBD1	NA	TRBJ1-6	15	TRBV7-3	TGTGCCAGCAGGCGGGACAGGGGTTATAATTCACCCCTCCACTTT	CASRRDRGYNSPLHF
NA	NA	TRBJ2-5	13	TRBV6-5	TGTGCCAGCAGCCCGACAAGTTGGGAGACCCAGTACTTC	CASSPTSWETQYF
TRBD1	once	TRBJ1-2	11	TRBV10-3	TGTGCCATCGGACAGGGGTATGGCTACACCTTC	CAIGQGYGYTF
NA	few	TRBJ2-7	15	TRBV7-9	TGTGCCAGCAGCCCGCCGACATATCCGACCTACGAGCAGTACTTC	CASSPPTYPTYEQYF
TRBD2	NA	TRBJ2-3	16	TRBV5-1	TGCGCCAGCAGCTTTAAAGCGGGAGGAACGGCAGATACGCAGTATTTT	CASSFKAGGTADTQYF
NA	few	TRBJ2-7	15	TRBV28	TGTGCCAGCAGCCAACTGGCACTTGGGGCCTACGAGCAGTACTTC	CASSQLALGAYEQYF
TRBD2	NA	TRBJ2-4	17	TRBV28	TGTGCCAGCAGTATAAATAGCGGGAACCTAGCCAAAAACATTCAGTACTTC	CASSINSGNLAKNIQYF
NA	NA	TRBJ1-2	14	TRBV11-3	TGTGCCAGCAGCTTAGGGACAACCGGGTACGGCTACACCTTC	CASSLGTTGYGYTF
NA	NA	TRBJ2-1	17	TRBV19	TGTGCCAGTAGTCGACTTGCGTTCAGGGGCTCCTACAATGAGCAGTTCTTC	CASSRLAFRGSYNEQFF
NA	NA	TRBJ2-7	13	TRBV4-2	TGTGCCAGCAGCCAAGGACCCTCCTACGAGCAGTACTTC	CASSQGPSYEQYF
NA	NA	TRBJ2-3	15	TRBV4-1	TGCGCCAGCAGAGGGGACTCCACCTACACAGATACGCAGTATTTT	CASRGDSTYTDTQYF
NA	NA	TRBJ1-1	18	TRBV19	TGTGCCAGTAGTACCCCCATCCTACGGAGGGTAATGAACACTGAAGCTTTCTTT	CASSTPILRRVMNTEAFF
NA	NA	TRBJ1-2	15	TRBV2	TGTGCCAGCAGTGTGCCCCTGGGGTCGGCGTATGGCTACACCTTC	CASSVPLGSAYGYTF
NA	NA	TRBJ2-7	13	TRBV2	TGTGCCAGCAGTGAGCTCCGCTCCTACGAGCAGTACTTC	CASSELRSYEQYF
TRBD1	NA	TRBJ2-3	15	TRBV7-6	TGTGCCAGCAGCTTAGTCGGGACAGGCACAGATACGCAGTATTTT	CASSLVGTGTDTQYF
TRBD1	few	TRBJ2-2	15	TRBV7-9	TGTGCCAGCAGCCATCCCAGGGGGCTCACCGGGGAGCTGTTTTTT	CASSHPRGLTGELFF
TRBD1	once	TRBJ2-5	14	TRBV5-4	TGTGCCACCTCAGCGGGCAGGGGGCGAGAGACCCAGTACTTC	CATSAGRGRETQYF
NA	NA	TRBJ2-7	14	TRBV7-8	TGTGCCAGCAGACAACCGACCCCCTCCTACGAGCAGTACTTC	CASRQPTPSYEQYF
NA	NA	TRBJ1-2	11	TRBV28	TGTGCCAGCAGGACAAGCGGGGGCTACACCTTC	CASRTSGGYTF
TRBD2	NA	TRBJ2-5	15	TRBV7-7	TGTGCCAGCAGCTCCGGACTAGCGGGAGCAGAGACCCAGTACTTC	CASSSGLAGAETQYF
NA	NA	TRBJ1-4	14	TRBV19	TGTGCCAGTAGTATGGGACGAACTAATGAAAAACTGTTTTTT	CASSMGRTNEKLFF
NA	once	TRBJ2-2	16	TRBV7-2	TGTGCCAGCAGCTTCTCATTGGGCGCATACACCGGGGAGCTGTTTTTT	CASSFSLGAYTGELFF
NA	NA	TRBJ2-3	15	TRBV7-2	TGTGCCAGCAGCTTAGTGGCTGCGAGCACAGATACGCAGTATTTT	CASSLVAASTDTQYF